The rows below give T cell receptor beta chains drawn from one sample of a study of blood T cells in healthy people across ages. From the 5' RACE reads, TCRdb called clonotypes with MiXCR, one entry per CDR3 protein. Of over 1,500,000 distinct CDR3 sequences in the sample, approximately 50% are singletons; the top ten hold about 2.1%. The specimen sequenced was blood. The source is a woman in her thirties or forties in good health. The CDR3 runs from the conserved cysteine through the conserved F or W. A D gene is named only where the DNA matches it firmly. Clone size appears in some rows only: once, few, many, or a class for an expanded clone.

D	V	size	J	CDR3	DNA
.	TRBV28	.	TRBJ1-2	CASSPSGWSGNYGYTF	TGTGCCAGCAGCCCATCGGGTTGGTCAGGGAACTATGGCTACACCTTC
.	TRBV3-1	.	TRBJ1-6	CASSPFRANSPLHF	TGTGCCAGCAGCCCTTTTCGGGCAAATTCACCCCTCCACTTT
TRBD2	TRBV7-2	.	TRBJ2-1	CASSNGLGEQFF	TGTGCCAGCAGCAACGGACTAGGCGAGCAGTTCTTC
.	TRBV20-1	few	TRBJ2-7	CSASVRGYYEQYF	TGCAGTGCTAGTGTTCGGGGGTACTACGAGCAGTACTTC
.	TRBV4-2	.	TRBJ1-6	CASSQDQNRVDSPLHF	TGTGCCAGCAGCCAAGACCAAAACAGGGTAGATTCACCCCTCCACTTT
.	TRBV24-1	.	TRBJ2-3	CATSDRGTPTDTQYF	TGTGCCACCAGTGATAGAGGGACTCCCACAGATACGCAGTATTTT
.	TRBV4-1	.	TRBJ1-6	CASSQEPGPDSPLHF	TGCGCCAGCAGCCAAGAGCCGGGGCCAGATTCACCCCTCCACTTT
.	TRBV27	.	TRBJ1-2	CASSVGLPGYGYTF	TGTGCCAGCAGTGTAGGCCTGCCCGGCTATGGCTACACCTTC
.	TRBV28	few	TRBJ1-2	CAITPNPRLYGYTF	TGTGCCATTACCCCTAACCCACGGCTCTATGGCTACACCTTC
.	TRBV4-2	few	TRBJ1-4	CASSQRALDVGKLFF	TGTGCCAGCAGCCAAAGGGCCCTCGACGTGGGAAAACTGTTTTTT
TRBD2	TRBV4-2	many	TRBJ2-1	CASRLGTSGNNEQFF	TGTGCCAGCCGCCTCGGGACTAGCGGGAACAATGAGCAGTTCTTC
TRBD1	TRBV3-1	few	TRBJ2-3	CASSQDPVNPGGESTDTQYF	TGTGCCAGCAGCCAAGACCCGGTCAACCCAGGGGGCGAATCCACAGATACGCAGTATTTT
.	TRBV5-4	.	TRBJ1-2	CASSLVAGKRNYDYTF	TGTGCCAGCAGCTTGGTAGCCGGTAAAAGAAACTATGACTACACCTTC
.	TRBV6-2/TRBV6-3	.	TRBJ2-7	CASSYSWEYYEQYF	TGTGCCAGCAGTTACTCTTGGGAATACTACGAGCAGTACTTC
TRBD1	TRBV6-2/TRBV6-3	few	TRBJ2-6	CASSGTELSGANVLTF	TGTGCCAGCAGTGGGACAGAGTTATCTGGGGCCAACGTCCTGACTTTC
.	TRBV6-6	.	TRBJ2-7	CASRDGGPYEQYF	TGTGCCAGCAGAGACGGGGGCCCCTACGAGCAGTACTTC
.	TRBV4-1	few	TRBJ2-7	CASSQEWVQGLYEQYF	TGCGCCAGCAGCCAAGAGTGGGTCCAGGGCCTGTACGAGCAGTACTTC
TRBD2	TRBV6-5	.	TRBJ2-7	CASSPPGGSAYEQYF	TGTGCCAGCAGTCCCCCGGGGGGGTCGGCCTACGAGCAGTACTTC
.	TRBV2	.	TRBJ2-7	CASTLGVVDEQYF	TGTGCCAGCACCCTGGGGGTTGTGGACGAGCAGTACTTC
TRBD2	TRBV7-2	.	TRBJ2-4	CASSLAGLAGGQAPYF	TGTGCCAGCAGCTTAGCGGGACTAGCGGGGGGACAAGCCCCGTACTTC
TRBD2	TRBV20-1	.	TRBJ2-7	CSARDPAGGKNEQYF	TGCAGTGCTAGAGATCCAGCGGGGGGCAAGAATGAGCAGTACTTC
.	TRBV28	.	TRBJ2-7	CASSVWGSSYEQYF	TGTGCCAGCAGTGTCTGGGGAAGCTCCTACGAGCAGTACTTC